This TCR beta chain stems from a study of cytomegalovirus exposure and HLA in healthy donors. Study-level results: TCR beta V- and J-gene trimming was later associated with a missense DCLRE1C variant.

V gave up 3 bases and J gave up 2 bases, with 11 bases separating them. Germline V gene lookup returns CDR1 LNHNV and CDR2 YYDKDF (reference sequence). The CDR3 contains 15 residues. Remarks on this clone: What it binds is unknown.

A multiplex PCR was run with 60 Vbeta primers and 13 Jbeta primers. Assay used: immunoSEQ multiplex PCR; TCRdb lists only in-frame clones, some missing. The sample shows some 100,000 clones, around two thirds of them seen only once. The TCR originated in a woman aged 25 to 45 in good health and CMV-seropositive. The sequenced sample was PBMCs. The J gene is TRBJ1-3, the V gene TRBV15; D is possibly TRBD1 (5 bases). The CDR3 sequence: CATSSRGTAGNTIYF. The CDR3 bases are TGTGCCACCAGCAGCCGAGGGACTGCTGGAAACACCATATATTTT.